The clone carrying this TCR beta chain was detected only a few times. Trimming at V came to 3 bases and at J to 5 bases, leaving 7 bases not matched to a gene. Germline V CDR1 and CDR2: WNHNN, SYGVQD (reference sequence). The CDR3 covers 15 residues. The data originate from a study of control samples from healthy donors and cancer patients. Assay used: immunoSEQ multiplex PCR; TCRdb lists only in-frame clones, some missing. This sample yields some 71,000 clones, of which more than 75% are seen a single time; approximately 2.3% belongs to the top ten. The sequencing sample was made of PBMCs. The TCR comes from a woman aged 45 to 65 with head and neck cancer. The J gene is TRBJ2-1, the V gene TRBV10-1; 7 positions agree with TRBD2. The CDR3 nucleotides read TGCGCCAGCAGTGAAGAAGCGGGGTTAAACAATGAGCAGTTCTTC. It is translated as CASSEEAGLNNEQFF.